Described below is a single T cell receptor beta chain sequence and its context. The PCR was carried out with 60 Vbeta primers and 13 Jbeta primers. This table comes from immunoSEQ multiplex PCR, and its TCRdb copy is limited to in-frame clones, with some not included. The sample has 60,000 to 75,000 clones, around four fifths seen once; the top ten hold 22%. In germline, CDR1 is MNHNS, CDR2 SASEGT. With V trimmed by 6 bases and J by 10 bases, 14 bases remained unmatched. The CDR3 covers 15 residues. This entry belongs to a study of cytomegalovirus exposure and HLA in healthy donors. Sequences were obtained from PBMCs. J is TRBJ1-5 and V is TRBV6-1; 8 bases align to TRBD1. The TCR originated in a woman in her twenties or thirties in good health and CMV-seropositive. The CDR3 region has the DNA TGTGCCAGCAGAACCAAGACAGGGGCGTACGGACCCCAGCATTTT. Translated: CASRTKTGAYGPQHF.